This TCR beta chain was documented in a study of cytomegalovirus exposure and HLA in healthy donors. Germline CDR1 reads MNHNS; CDR2 reads SASEGT. The CDR3 extends over 15 amino acids. Unmatched junction bases numbered 9, after V lost 2 bases and J lost 9 bases. The study ran its PCR with 60 Vbeta and 13 Jbeta primers. Assay: immunoSEQ multiplex PCR; the TCRdb copy retains only in-frame clones and omits some. The repertoire includes approximately 100,000 clones, about 80% of them detected once, and more than 2% sits in the top ten. About this clone itself: Its antigen is as yet unknown.

Findings and caveats of the study: Later analysis showed TCR association rates varying by HLA locus, highest for DRB1 and lowest for HLA-C. An analysis done earlier found most TCR beta V segments productive about 87% or about 30% of the time.

The receptor was isolated from a human donor in good health. Sequenced material: PBMCs. This sequence joins TRBV6-1 and TRBJ2-1; 8 bases are shared with TRBD2. CDR3 DNA: TGTGCCAGCAGTGAAACAAGCGGGGGCCGGGGTGAGCAGTTCTTC. Amino acid sequence: CASSETSGGRGEQFF.